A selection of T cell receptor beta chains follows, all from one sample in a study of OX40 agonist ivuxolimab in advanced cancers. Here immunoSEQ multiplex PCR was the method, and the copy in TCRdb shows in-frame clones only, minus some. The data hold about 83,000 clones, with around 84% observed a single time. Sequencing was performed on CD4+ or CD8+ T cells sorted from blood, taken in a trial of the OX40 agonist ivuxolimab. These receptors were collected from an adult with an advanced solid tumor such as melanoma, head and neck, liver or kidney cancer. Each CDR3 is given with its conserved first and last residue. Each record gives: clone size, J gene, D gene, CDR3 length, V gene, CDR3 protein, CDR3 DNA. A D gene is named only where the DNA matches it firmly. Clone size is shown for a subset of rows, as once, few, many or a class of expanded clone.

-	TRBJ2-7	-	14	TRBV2	CASSFRDMSYEQYF	TGTGCCAGCAGCTTTAGGGACATGTCTTACGAGCAGTACTTC
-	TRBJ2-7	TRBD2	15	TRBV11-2	CASSAVSGGAREQYF	TGTGCCAGCAGCGCAGTTAGCGGGGGGGCTCGAGAGCAGTACTTC
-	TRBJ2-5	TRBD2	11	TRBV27	CASTGGGTQYF	TGTGCCAGCACTGGGGGGGGGACCCAGTACTTC
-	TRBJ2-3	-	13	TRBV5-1	CASSLALRGTQYF	TGCGCCAGCAGCTTGGCCCTACGGGGTACGCAGTATTTT
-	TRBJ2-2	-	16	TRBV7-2	CASSPQGWTAAGELFF	TGTGCCAGCAGCCCACAGGGCTGGACAGCGGCCGGGGAGCTGTTTTTT
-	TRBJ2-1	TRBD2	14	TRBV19	CASSISGGAHEQFF	TGTGCCAGTAGTATAAGCGGGGGGGCTCATGAGCAGTTCTTC
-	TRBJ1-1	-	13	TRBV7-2	CASSINRDTEAFF	TGTGCCAGCAGTATAAACAGGGACACTGAAGCTTTCTTT
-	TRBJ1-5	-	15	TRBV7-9	CASSYGGDSNQPQHF	TGTGCCAGCAGCTACGGCGGCGATAGCAATCAGCCCCAGCATTTT
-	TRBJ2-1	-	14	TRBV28	CASALAGRYNEQFF	TGTGCCAGCGCCTTGGCAGGGCGTTACAATGAGCAGTTCTTC
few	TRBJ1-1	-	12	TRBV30	CAWSVPGTEAFF	TGTGCCTGGAGTGTACCAGGCACTGAAGCTTTCTTT
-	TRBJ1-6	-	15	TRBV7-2	CASKRAGAGNSPLHF	TGTGCCAGCAAGCGGGCCGGAGCGGGGAATTCACCCCTCCACTTT
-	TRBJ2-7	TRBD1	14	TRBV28	CASRTPGQSHEQYF	TGTGCCAGCAGAACTCCGGGACAGAGCCACGAGCAGTACTTC
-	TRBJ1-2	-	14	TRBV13	CASSLGQGNYGYTF	TGTGCCAGCAGCTTAGGTCAGGGGAACTATGGCTACACCTTC
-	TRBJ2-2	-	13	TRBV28	CASSVGVPGELFF	TGTGCCAGCAGTGTAGGGGTTCCAGGGGAGCTGTTTTTT
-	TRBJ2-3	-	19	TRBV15	CATSRDKGLWERRTDTQYF	TGTGCCACCAGCAGAGATAAGGGCCTGTGGGAAAGACGCACAGATACGCAGTATTTT
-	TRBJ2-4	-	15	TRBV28	CASSPSVGTKNIQYF	TGTGCCAGCAGTCCTTCTGTGGGGACCAAAAACATTCAGTACTTC
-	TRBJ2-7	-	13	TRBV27	CASSSTRAYEQYF	TGTGCCAGCAGTAGTACCCGAGCCTACGAGCAGTACTTC
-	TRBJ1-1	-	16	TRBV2	CASSIRAPATGSEAFF	TGTGCCAGCAGTATCCGGGCCCCGGCTACCGGCTCTGAAGCTTTCTTT
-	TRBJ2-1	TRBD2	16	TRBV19	CASSSTGLGGYNEQFF	TGTGCCAGTAGTTCCACCGGTCTCGGGGGGTACAATGAGCAGTTCTTC
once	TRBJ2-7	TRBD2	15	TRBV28	CASIILAGYFYEQYF	TGTGCCAGCATTATACTAGCGGGGTACTTCTACGAGCAGTACTTC
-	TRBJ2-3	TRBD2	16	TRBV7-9	CASSSTSGAKEDTQYF	TGTGCCAGCAGCTCGACTAGCGGGGCCAAGGAAGATACGCAGTATTTT
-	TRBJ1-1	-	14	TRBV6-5	CASSETVGWGQAFF	TGTGCCAGCAGTGAGACAGTGGGTTGGGGTCAAGCTTTCTTT
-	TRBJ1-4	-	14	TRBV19	CASSNNRMVGELFF	TGTGCCAGTAGTAACAACAGGATGGTGGGGGAACTGTTTTTT
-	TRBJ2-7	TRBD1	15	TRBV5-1	CASRPMPGQGNEQYF	TGCGCCAGCAGACCCATGCCGGGACAGGGAAACGAGCAGTACTTC
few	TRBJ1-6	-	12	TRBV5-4	CASSLKDSPLHF	TGTGCCAGCAGCTTGAAAGACTCACCCCTCCACTTT
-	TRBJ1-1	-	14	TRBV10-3	CAISAQEADTEAFF	TGTGCCATCAGTGCACAGGAGGCTGACACTGAAGCTTTCTTT
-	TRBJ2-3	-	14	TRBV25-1	CASSERRVSDTQYF	TGTGCCAGCAGTGAACGCAGGGTTTCAGATACGCAGTATTTT
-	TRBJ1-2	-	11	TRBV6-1	CASSRGEGYTF	TGTGCCAGCAGTCGGGGAGAGGGCTACACCTTC
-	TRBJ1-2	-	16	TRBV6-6	CASSYSPGATSYGYTF	TGTGCCAGCAGTTACTCTCCAGGGGCCACGTCCTATGGCTACACCTTC
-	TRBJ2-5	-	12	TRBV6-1	CASGLAQETQYF	TGTGCCAGCGGTCTAGCCCAAGAGACCCAGTACTTC
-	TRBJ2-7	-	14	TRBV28	CASSQTGLTYEQYF	TGTGCCAGCAGCCAGACAGGACTAACCTACGAGCAGTACTTC
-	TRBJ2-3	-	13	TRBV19	CASSYTGTDTQYF	TGTGCCAGTAGTTATACAGGCACAGATACGCAGTATTTT
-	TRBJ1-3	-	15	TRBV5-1	CASSLGTITGNTIYF	TGCGCCAGCAGCCTAGGGACGATAACAGGAAACACCATATATTTT